The clone carrying this T cell receptor beta chain was detected a few times. The antigen is unknown. The data derive from a study of T-cell memory formation after mild COVID-19. Study-level points and caveats: Contracting CD8+ clones were enriched in EMRA, CD4+ mainly in CM and EM. The study detected some responding clones in pre-infection memory, suggesting cross-reactive memory joined.

V lost 4 bases, J lost 5 bases, and 15 bases lay in between. The CDR3 contains 14 residues. The germline V gene encodes CDR1 SGHDT and CDR2 YYEEEE. From 5'RACE with constant-segment primers came TCR alpha and TCR beta cDNA libraries that carried sample barcodes and UMIs. A single record per CDR3 protein comes from TCRdb applying MiXCR to the 5' RACE reads. Among some 210,000 distinct CDR3 sequences, about 18% were seen once, and the ten largest hold around 2.4%. The receptor was derived from an adult woman who had mild COVID-19 (a few samples of this study predate the infection). Cell type and time point are not known. This rearrangement joins TRBV5-6 to TRBJ1-1, with D possibly matching TRBD1 (6 bases). The sample comprised PBMCs or a T cell subset sorted from them (not recorded which). In DNA form, the CDR3 reads TGTGCCAGCAGCCACGGATCCAGGGGAACTGAAGCTTTCTTT. Residues: CASSHGSRGTEAFF. Drawing the rest from reference TRBV5-6 and TRBJ1-1, the complete variable domain is DAGVTQSPTHLIKTRGQQVTLRCSPKSGHDTVSWYQQALGQGPQFIFQYYEEEERQRGNFPDRFSGHQFPNYSSELNVNALLLGDSALYLCASSHGSRGTEAFFGQGTRLTVV.